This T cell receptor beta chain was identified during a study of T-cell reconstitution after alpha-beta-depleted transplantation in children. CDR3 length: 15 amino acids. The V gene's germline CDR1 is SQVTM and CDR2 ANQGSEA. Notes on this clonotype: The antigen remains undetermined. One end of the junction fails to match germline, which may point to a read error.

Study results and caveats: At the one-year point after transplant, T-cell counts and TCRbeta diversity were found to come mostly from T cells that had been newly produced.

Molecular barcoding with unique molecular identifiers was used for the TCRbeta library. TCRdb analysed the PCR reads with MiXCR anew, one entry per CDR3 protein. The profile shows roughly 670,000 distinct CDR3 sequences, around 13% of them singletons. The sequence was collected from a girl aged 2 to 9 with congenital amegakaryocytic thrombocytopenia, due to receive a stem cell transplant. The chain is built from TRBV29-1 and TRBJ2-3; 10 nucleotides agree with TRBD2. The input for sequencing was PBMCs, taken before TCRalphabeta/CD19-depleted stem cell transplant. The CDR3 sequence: CSLRGLAGVADTRYF. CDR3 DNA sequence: TGCAGCCTCAGGGGTCTAGCGGGAGTGGCAGATACGCGGTATTTT.